This T cell receptor beta chain is from a study of OX40 agonist ivuxolimab in advanced cancers. Across the whole study: Patients enrolled in dose escalation were diagnosed with hepatocellular carcinoma, melanoma, renal cell or head and neck cancer.

Assay: immunoSEQ multiplex PCR; the TCRdb copy retains only in-frame clones and omits some. In the table there are roughly 43,000 clones, approximately 85% of which are singletons. Study-wide findings and caveats: Expanded clones were, on average, more numerous in CD8+ T cells than in CD4+. Normalized expansion of T-cell clones was also low for some nonresponders. Within 6 weeks, CD4+ and CD8+ blood T cells expanded clonally at 0.1 to 3.0 mg/kg.

This clone was picked up one time. Antigen unknown. From germline, CDR1 is MNHNY and CDR2 SVGAGI (reference sequence). The CDR3 runs 15 residues. Trimming removed 0 bases from V and 2 bases from J, with 9 bases in between. The TCR originated in an adult with an advanced solid tumor such as melanoma, head and neck, liver or kidney cancer. V usage is TRBV6-6 and J usage is TRBJ2-3; D possibly corresponds to TRBD1 (5 bases). This specimen was CD4+ or CD8+ T cells sorted from blood, taken in a trial of the OX40 agonist ivuxolimab. The CDR3 loop is CASSYSETDTDTQYF. The DNA for the CDR3 is TGTGCCAGCAGTTACTCGGAGACAGACACAGATACGCAGTATTTT.